The 2 T cell receptor beta chains below come from one sample, sequenced in a study of OX40 agonist ivuxolimab in advanced cancers. Repertoires were generated with immunoSEQ multiplex PCR, while TCRdb's copy carries only in-frame clones and drops some. The table has 65,000 to 95,000 clones, 80% to 85% seen once; the top ten hold roughly 2%. The sample consisted of CD4+ or CD8+ T cells sorted from blood, taken in a trial of the OX40 agonist ivuxolimab. These receptors came from an adult with an advanced solid tumor such as melanoma, head and neck, liver or kidney cancer.

The CDR3 DNA is TGTGCCAGCAGAATCGGGGGGCAGGGGCCGGGTCAGCCCCAGCATTTT. Translating it yields CASRIGGQGPGQPQHF. The chain joins TRBV9 to TRBJ1-5; TRBD1 is a possible D gene (6 bases). Germline CDR1 is SGDLS and CDR2 is YYNGEE. There are 16 residues in the CDR3. V shed 5 bases and J shed 6 bases, with 21 bases lying between them.

The gene calls are TRBV10-3 and TRBJ2-5; 9 bases fit TRBD2. Losses at the gene ends were 6 bases for V and 4 bases for J; bases not matched to a gene: 6. This CDR3 is 14 amino acids long. Germline CDR1 reads ENHRY; CDR2 reads SYGVKD. This CDR3 is CAIRVAGVTETQYF. In nucleotides, the CDR3 is TGTGCCATCAGGGTAGCGGGAGTGACAGAGACCCAGTACTTC.